This T cell receptor beta chain was retrieved from a study of T-cell reconstitution after alpha-beta-depleted transplantation in children. Whole-study findings and limits: Surviving recipient T cells and thymic progenitors underlay high day-60 TCRbeta diversity in some patients. Reports say that about two months after transplant, the alpha-beta T cells came out of several hundred graft clones that had expanded. Fresh T-cell production supplied most of the T-cell counts and diversity seen one year after transplant.

This clonotype was counted many times. Antigen: not known. Preparation of the TCRbeta library involved a method that used unique molecular identifiers. TCRdb called the PCR reads again in MiXCR, with one record for every CDR3 protein. The sample contains about 31,000 distinct CDR3 sequences, about 6.8% of which appear only once. The sequencing used peripheral blood, collected 60 days after TCRalphabeta/CD19-depleted stem cell transplant. The source of this sequence is a child less than two years old who had a stem cell transplant for acute myeloid leukemia, so the T cells may come from the graft donor.

CDR3 coding DNA: TGTGCCAGCAGTCCCAGGGGAGCCAAAAACATTCAGTACTTC. Its protein product is CASSPRGAKNIQYF. The genes are TRBV27 and TRBJ2-4, with D maybe TRBD1 (6 bases). CDR3 length: 14 residues. Deletions cut 5 bases from V and 0 bases from J, with 8 bases between. The germline gives CDR1 MNHEY, CDR2 SMNVEV (reference sequence).